The 24 T cell receptor beta chains given below trace back to one sample, sequenced in a study of molecular identifiers for immune sequencing clone quantification. Using its own MiXCR run on the PCR reads, TCRdb lists one record per CDR3 protein. The table lists about half a million distinct CDR3 sequences, over 20% of them singletons, with about 0.78% in the top ten. Sequencing was performed on naive CD8+ T cells from blood, with Jurkat cell RNA spiked in. Subset defined: FACS-sorted CD8+CD4-CCR7+CD45RA+ naive T cells. The receptors shown here come from a human donor in good health. Some libraries in this study had Jurkat cell RNA spiked in.

This clonotype was seen more than once but under ten times. The chain employs TRBV29-1 and TRBJ2-7; 14 bases fit TRBD2. CDR1 is SQVTM, CDR2 ANQGSEA, per germline. The CDR3 consists of 15 residues. V trimming: 4 bases; J trimming: 0 bases; junction bases outside the gene matches: 2. The DNA of the CDR3 is TGCAGCGTTGCGGGACTAGCGGGAGTCTCCTACGAGCAGTACTTC. This encodes CSVAGLAGVSYEQYF.

The chain employs TRBV12-3 or TRBV12-4 and TRBJ2-3; 8 bases are shared with TRBD2. The trim removed 3 bases at V and 0 bases at J, leaving 8 bases unmatched. CDR3 size: 17 residues. As DNA, the CDR3 is TGTGCCAGCAGTTTGAGGGTAGCGGGACCAAGCACAGATACGCAGTATTTT. Translating gives CASSLRVAGPSTDTQYF.

About this clonotype: Being one base from a much bigger clone, this may be a read error. Since the CDR3 does not end with the conserved phenylalanine or tryptophan, this likely comes from a read error. The J gene is TRBJ2-3, the V gene TRBV6-2 or TRBV6-3; no firm D call. The CDR3 runs to 13 residues. CDR1 MNHEY and CDR2 SVGEGT come from the germline V gene. V was clipped by 6 bases and J by 6 bases, with 13 bases between them. CDR3 region: CASSPNLRDTQYL. CDR3 coding DNA: TGTGCCAGCAGCCCGAATTTGAGGGATACGCAGTATCTT.

This clonotype came up many times. The chain has TRBV28 and TRBJ2-7; D gene ambiguous. The CDR3 loop spans 12 amino acids. The V and J ends lost 2 bases and 3 bases respectively, with 5 bases between them. The V gene's germline CDR1 is MDHEN and CDR2 SYDVKM. The CDR3 nucleotides are TGTGCCAGCAGTTTAAGCTTCTACGAGCAGTACTTC. Amino acids: CASSLSFYEQYF.

This clonotype was found a few times. The chain uses TRBV7-2 and TRBJ2-7, with TRBD1 matching 9 bases. Germline CDR1 and CDR2: SGHTA and FQGNSA. The CDR3 length is 15 residues. V shed 5 bases and J 0 bases; nucleotides not matched to a gene: 5. CDR3 region: CASSEWDRASYEQYF. The CDR3 nucleotides are TGTGCCAGCAGCGAATGGGACAGGGCCTCCTACGAGCAGTACTTC.

In its sample, this clonotype was seen many times. V gene TRBV6-2 or TRBV6-3 combines with J gene TRBJ2-1; 9 nucleotides line up with TRBD1. V shed 7 bases and J 8 bases; nucleotides not matched to a gene: 12. The CDR3 has 15 residues. Germline V lookup: CDR1 MNHEY, CDR2 SVGEGT. Here the CDR3 DNA reads TGTGCCAGCAACAAGGACAGGGGAGGATACGATGAGCAGTTCTTC. It translates to CASNKDRGGYDEQFF.

This clonotype was observed a handful of times. The chain carries TRBV9 and TRBJ2-1; possible D gene TRBD2, 7 bases. V lost 4 bases and J lost 7, with 18 bases in between. Per the germline V gene, CDR1 is SGDLS and CDR2 is YYNGEE. The CDR3 is 15 residues long. CDR3 residues: CASSLGGAGGNEQFF. In DNA form, the CDR3 reads TGTGCCAGCAGCTTGGGGGGGGCCGGGGGGAATGAGCAGTTCTTC.

The J gene is TRBJ1-5, the V gene TRBV28; 10 nucleotides agree with TRBD1. This CDR3 is built from 14 residues. Trimming cost V 7 bases and J 2 bases; bases outside gene matches: 2. Germline CDR1 and CDR2: MDHEN and SYDVKM. CDR3 DNA: TGTGCCAGCAAGACAGGGGGCGGCAATCAGCCCCAGCATTTT. This codes for CASKTGGGNQPQHF.

The J gene is TRBJ1-5, the V gene TRBV27, with TRBD1 as a possible D gene (6 bases). V was pared by 8 bases and J by 2 bases, with 10 bases between. CDR3 length equals 13 residues. The germline V gene encodes CDR1 MNHEY and CDR2 SMNVEV (reference sequence). CDR3 loop: CASRDRRNQPQHF. The CDR3 nucleotides read TGTGCCAGCCGAGACAGGCGCAATCAGCCCCAGCATTTT.

This clonotype occurred many times. The gene calls are TRBV6-2 or TRBV6-3 and TRBJ1-1; 9 bases agree with TRBD1. Per germline, CDR1 MNHEY and CDR2 SVGEGT. Trimming took 6 bases from V and 11 from J; bases not matched to a gene: 13. The CDR3 has 14 residues. The CDR3 nucleotides are TGTGCCAGCAGGCAGTACACAGGGGGCATGGGGGCTTTCTTT. Amino acid sequence: CASRQYTGGMGAFF.

In this sample, this clonotype turned up many times. The chain has TRBV29-1 and TRBJ2-3; 11 bases agree with TRBD2. Germline values: CDR1 SQVTM, CDR2 ANQGSEA. Trimming removed 6 bases from V and 4 bases from J; junction bases left unmatched: 9. There are 15 residues in the CDR3. CDR3 sequence reads: CSVGDLAGGPDTQYF. CDR3 in DNA: TGCAGCGTGGGAGATCTAGCGGGAGGACCAGATACGCAGTATTTT.

CDR3 nucleotide sequence: TGTGCCAGCAGTTTAAGCGGGAGCGGCACCTACGAGCAGTACTTC. Its translation is CASSLSGSGTYEQYF. The chain links TRBV27 to TRBJ2-7; 8 positions agree with TRBD2. After removal of 2 bases from V and 2 bases from J, the junction contained 5 bases not matched to a gene. The CDR3 length is 15 residues. Germline V gene lookup returns CDR1 MNHEY and CDR2 SMNVEV (reference sequence).

There are a few counts of this clonotype. V and J are TRBV28 and TRBJ2-7; 12 nucleotides align to TRBD2. The ends lost 5 bases at V and 2 bases at J; junction bases unmatched: 13. The germline CDR1 and CDR2 sequences are MDHEN and SYDVKM. The CDR3 is 18 amino acids. DNA for the CDR3: TGTGCCAGCAGTGAATTTACATCCGGACTAGCGGGAACCTACGAGCAGTACTTC. Translated, it gives CASSEFTSGLAGTYEQYF.

This clonotype came up many times. The gene calls are TRBV4-1 and TRBJ2-5; D not resolved. V was clipped by 5 bases and J by 5 bases, with 12 bases between them. The CDR3 loop spans 13 amino acids. In germline, CDR1 is MGHRA, CDR2 YSYEKL. CDR3 bases: TGCGCCAGCAGCGCTCCTGGTATGGAGACCCAGTACTTC. Its protein is CASSAPGMETQYF.

A remark on this clonotype: A read error may be the cause here, since a much bigger clone is one base away. The chain combines TRBV6-6 with TRBJ2-1, with TRBD1 as a possible D gene (5 bases). CDR1 is MNHNY and CDR2 is SVGAGI in the germline V gene (reference sequence). The CDR3 length is 14 residues. The CDR3 DNA is TGTGCCAGCGGTTACGAGGCCCCCAGGGATGAGCAGTTCTTC. It translates to CASGYEAPRDEQFF.

This clonotype was found a few times. This chain links TRBV6-2 or TRBV6-3 with TRBJ2-1, with D perhaps being TRBD1 or TRBD2 (5 bases each). CDR3 length: 12 residues. Germline values: CDR1 MNHEY, CDR2 SVGEGT. V was pared by 4 bases and J by 9 bases, with 10 bases between. CDR3 in DNA: TGTGCCAGCAGTTCTCGAGGGGCTGAGCAGTTCTTC. Translated: CASSSRGAEQFF.

V gene TRBV10-3 combines with J gene TRBJ2-7; either TRBD1 or TRBD2 may fit D (5 bases each). The CDR3 length is 13 residues. The V and J ends lost 6 bases and 2 bases respectively, with 11 bases between them. Germline lookup yields CDR1 ENHRY and CDR2 SYGVKD. CDR3 in amino acids: CAISRDGPYEQYF. CDR3 nucleotides: TGTGCCATCAGCAGGGACGGACCCTACGAGCAGTACTTC.

The gene calls are TRBV9 and TRBJ1-1; 7 positions match TRBD1. The CDR3 totals 13 residues. Germline CDR1 is SGDLS and CDR2 is YYNGEE. With 3 bases clipped from V and 5 bases from J, the junction kept 4 bases outside the gene matches. The CDR3: CASSGLGQTEAFF. The CDR3, as DNA: TGTGCCAGCAGCGGACTGGGACAGACTGAAGCTTTCTTT.

This clonotype was seen a few times. The chain uses TRBV9 and TRBJ2-5; 7 bases align to TRBD1. CDR3 length: 15 amino acids. Germline CDR1 and CDR2: SGDLS and YYNGEE. Losses at the gene ends were 3 bases for V and 1 base for J; bases not matched to a gene: 6. This CDR3 is CASSEGTATQETQYF. The DNA for the CDR3 is TGTGCCAGCAGCGAGGGGACAGCGACCCAAGAGACCCAGTACTTC.

As concerns this clonotype: This may be a read error: a much more frequent sequence differs by one nucleotide. This sequence joins TRBV12-5 and TRBJ2-7; D gene ambiguous. The CDR3 is 15 amino acids. Germline values: CDR1 LGHNT, CDR2 FRNRAP. The CDR3 reads CAGGLTGDRSYEQYF. Written as DNA, the CDR3 is TGTGCTGGTGGTTTGACGGGTGACCGGTCCTACGAGCAGTACTTC. The variable domain in full, with the rest retrieved from reference TRBV12-5 and TRBJ2-7, is DARVTQTPRHKVTEMGQEVTMRCQPILGHNTVFWYRQTMMQGLELLAYFRNRAPLDDSGMPKDRFSAEMPDATLATLKIQPSEPRDSAVYFCAGGLTGDRSYEQYFGPGTRLTVT.

This clonotype appeared a few times. The chain links TRBV6-5 to TRBJ1-5; TRBD1 might be the D (5 bases). Germline V gives CDR1 MNHEY, CDR2 SVGAGI. V shed 5 bases and J shed 3 bases, with 11 bases lying between them. The CDR3 has 14 amino acids. The CDR3 here is CASSQGDTNQPQHF. DNA for the CDR3: TGTGCCAGCAGTCAGGGTGACACCAATCAGCCCCAGCATTTT.

On this clonotype itself: A read error may explain this, as a much larger clone is one base away. The V and J genes are TRBV10-2 and TRBJ1-1; TRBD1 agrees at 9 bases. The germline V gene encodes CDR1 WSHSY and CDR2 SAAADI. The CDR3 spans 13 residues. DNA of the CDR3: TGCGCCAGGAGGGACAGGGAAGACACTGAAGCTTCCTTT. Translated, it gives CARRDREDTEASF.

In its sample, this clonotype was seen a few times. The chain joins TRBV7-9 to TRBJ2-3; D call uncertain. The CDR3 contains 16 residues. Germline V gene data show CDR1 as SEHNR and CDR2 as FQNEAQ (reference sequence). Trimming shortened V by 1 base and J by 0 bases, and 11 bases separated the two germline ends. For the CDR3, the DNA is TGTGCCAGCAGCTTAGTTTGGGGTGCTAGCACAGATACGCAGTATTTT. It is translated as CASSLVWGASTDTQYF.

In its sample, this clonotype was seen many times. J is TRBJ2-3 and V is TRBV10-3, with 9 bases aligning to TRBD2. The length of the CDR3 is 16 residues. V was clipped by 4 bases and J by 3 bases; unmatched bases: 8. CDR1 and CDR2 (germline): ENHRY, SYGVKD. For the CDR3, the DNA is TGTGCCATCAGTGGGAGCGGGAGGATTGGTACAGATACGCAGTATTTT. It is translated as CAISGSGRIGTDTQYF.